The sequence of this T cell receptor beta chain was determined in a study of identical twins. Study-wide points: A lower insertion count was a feature of abundant cord blood beta clonotypes, with no such feature in memory repertoires. Excess sharing between twins was weaker in beta out-of-frame sequences.

The CDR3 consists of 13 residues. V was trimmed by 2 bases and J by 5 bases, leaving 10 bases between them. Per germline, CDR1 MNHEY and CDR2 SMNVEV (reference sequence). Each CDR3 protein is one row after TCRdb ran MiXCR on the 5' RACE reads. The data show approximately 590,000 distinct CDR3 sequences, around a tenth seen once. This clonotype appeared a few times. Its specificity is not known. These data are also associated with another study on yellow fever vaccine responses in identical twins.

The chain has TRBV27 and TRBJ2-7, with a weak D call TRBD2 (5 bases). The receptor comes from a woman younger than 35 in good health. The source material was PBMCs. The CDR3 sequence: CASSLTGSNEQYF. DNA for the CDR3: TGTGCCAGCAGTTTAACGGGATCTAACGAGCAGTACTTC.